The 9 T cell receptor beta chains below all came from one sample that was sequenced in a study of blood T cell repertoires in COVID-19. Measured with immunoSEQ multiplex PCR; TCRdb has only the in-frame clones, and not every one. The sample lists approximately 130,000 clones; about 80% were seen once. Input material: peripheral blood. These receptors all come from a human donor in a cohort sampled during active COVID-19.

The chain joins TRBV2 to TRBJ1-2; 9 bases agree with TRBD1. CDR1 and CDR2 from the germline V gene are SNHLY and FYNNEI. The CDR3 runs 15 residues. The V gene end was trimmed by 7 bases and the J gene end by 6 bases; junction bases not matched to a gene: 12. The CDR3 sequence is CASITNSGTGNGYTF. CDR3 DNA: TGTGCCAGCATCACCAACTCCGGGACAGGGAATGGCTACACCTTC.

The V and J genes are TRBV19 and TRBJ1-3; unclear D gene. The germline CDR1 and CDR2 sequences are LNHDA and SQIVND (reference sequence). Trimming removed 3 bases from V and 0 bases from J, with 12 bases in between. The CDR3 has 16 residues. Here the CDR3 DNA reads TGTGCCAGTAGTATTCGGCGACACCTCTCTGGAAACACCATATATTTT. Residues: CASSIRRHLSGNTIYF.

The chain couples TRBV7-9 to TRBJ2-3; D is unclear. This CDR3 region has 12 residues. Germline CDR1 is SEHNR and CDR2 is FQNEAQ (reference sequence). V lost 6 bases and J lost 4, with 8 bases in between. The CDR3 nucleotides read TGTGCCAGCAGAGCCGACTCAGATACGCAGTATTTT. It translates to CASRADSDTQYF.

The rearrangement links TRBV19 to TRBJ1-5, with D uncertain. Per the germline V gene, CDR1 is LNHDA and CDR2 is SQIVND (reference sequence). V was clipped by 6 bases and J by 3 bases, with 9 bases between them. The CDR3 length is 13 residues. Here the CDR3 DNA reads TGTGCCAGTAGGCGCGCGTCCAATCAGCCCCAGCATTTT. Translation: CASRRASNQPQHF.

The rearrangement uses TRBV6-5 and TRBJ1-1; D is ambiguous. Germline CDR1 MNHEY, CDR2 SVGAGI. V was shortened by 2 bases and J by 2 bases, with 12 bases between the two germline ends. The CDR3 extends over 15 amino acids. The CDR3 protein is CASSYAGRTNTEAFF. The CDR3 nucleotides read TGTGCCAGCAGTTACGCGGGCAGAACTAACACTGAAGCTTTCTTT.

CDR3 DNA: TGTGCCCTACAGGGACAGGGGTACACTGAAGCTTTCTTT. Translation gives CALQGQGYTEAFF. The chain links TRBV30 to TRBJ1-1; 10 bases align to TRBD1. Per the germline V gene, CDR1 is GTSNPN and CDR2 is SVGIG (reference sequence). The CDR3 contains 13 residues. Losses at the gene ends were 8 bases for V and 3 bases for J; bases not matched to a gene: 6.

The CDR3 sequence is CASSDVRGTGGTEAFF. CDR3 nucleotide sequence: TGCGCCAGCAGCGACGTTCGGGGGACAGGGGGCACTGAAGCTTTCTTT. The rearrangement uses TRBV5-1 and TRBJ1-1; 11 positions match TRBD1. Per germline, CDR1 SGHRS and CDR2 YFSETQ. The CDR3 consists of 16 residues. After removal of 4 bases from V and 4 bases from J, the junction contained 9 bases not matched to a gene.

The sample holds a few counts of this clone. The chain carries TRBV27 and TRBJ1-6, with 7 bases aligning to TRBD1. In germline, CDR1 is MNHEY, CDR2 SMNVEV (reference sequence). The length of the CDR3 is 14 residues. V was pared by 5 bases and J by 7 bases, with 5 bases of the junction left unmatched. This CDR3 reads CASSRQGQNSPLHF. DNA of the CDR3: TGTGCCAGCAGTCGACAGGGTCAAAATTCACCCCTCCACTTT.

The gene calls are TRBV12-3 or TRBV12-4 and TRBJ1-4; no firm D call. This CDR3 spans 13 amino acids. Trimming took 4 bases from V and 2 from J, leaving 5 bases between them. CDR3 loop: CASSSRTNEKLFF. Here the CDR3 DNA reads TGTGCCAGCAGTTCGAGGACTAATGAAAAACTGTTTTTT.